These T cell receptor beta chains were read from a single sample in a study of blood T cell repertoires in COVID-19. Using immunoSEQ multiplex PCR, the repertoire was profiled, and TCRdb retains in-frame clones only, with some absent. The data hold 110,000 to 150,000 clones, with under 85% observed a single time. Sequenced material: PBMCs or T cells enriched from blood (not recorded which). These receptors all stem from a woman aged 18-29 years who had been exposed to COVID-19. CDR3s include the opening cysteine and the closing phenylalanine or tryptophan. The D gene is left open where the match is weak. Only some rows state a clone size, as once, few, many or a class for expanded clones.

DNA	CDR3	J	D	V	size	length
TGTGCCAGCAGTCCGTCGGGACATTCCAATCAGCCCCAGCATTTT	CASSPSGHSNQPQHF	TRBJ1-5	.	TRBV27	.	15
TGTGCCACCAGTGATCGGGACAGTTTCTACGAGCAGTACTTC	CATSDRDSFYEQYF	TRBJ2-7	TRBD1	TRBV24-1	.	14
TGTGCCAGTAGTATGGGTGACAGGACTAATTCACCCCTCCACTTT	CASSMGDRTNSPLHF	TRBJ1-6	.	TRBV19	.	15
TGTGCCAGCAGCGCTAGCGGGAGTTCGGAGTACGAGCAGTACTTC	CASSASGSSEYEQYF	TRBJ2-7	TRBD2	TRBV28	.	15
TGTGCCAGTAGGGGTCGGGGTAGGGTGAACACTGAAGCTTTCTTT	CASRGRGRVNTEAFF	TRBJ1-1	.	TRBV19	.	15
TGTGCCAGCAGTGCAACAGGGGACGGTGAGTCTGGAGAACTGTTTTTT	CASSATGDGESGELFF	TRBJ1-4	TRBD1	TRBV27	few	16
TGTGCTTCCGGCGGGCGGGAGGGGACAGATACGCAGTATTTT	CASGGREGTDTQYF	TRBJ2-3	TRBD2	TRBV27	.	14
TGTGCCAGCAGTGAGGACAGCCTCAATCAGCCCCAGCATTTT	CASSEDSLNQPQHF	TRBJ1-5	.	TRBV6-1	.	14
TGTGCCAGCAGTTTCGGGTCCTCCTGGGGCTACACCTTC	CASSFGSSWGYTF	TRBJ1-2	.	TRBV2	.	13
TGTGCCAGCAGTTCAAACCGGGACAGGGACTATGGCTACACCTTC	CASSSNRDRDYGYTF	TRBJ1-2	TRBD1	TRBV27	.	15
TGTGCCAGCAGTTCTCCCATGCGACTAAGGGGGCGCGGATCACCCCTCCACTTT	CASSSPMRLRGRGSPLHF	TRBJ1-6	TRBD1	TRBV27	once	18
TGTGCCAGCTCACCTACTATTGAGCAGTTCTTC	CASSPTIEQFF	TRBJ2-1	.	TRBV18	.	11
TGTGCCAGCAGTTCGCTCCCCGGGACAGGGAAGTTCTTC	CASSSLPGTGKFF	TRBJ2-1	TRBD1	TRBV28	.	13
TGTGCCAGTAGTCTGTGGACAGGCCTCAATTCACCCCTCCACTTT	CASSLWTGLNSPLHF	TRBJ1-6	TRBD1	TRBV19	few	15
TGCAGTGCTAATATCCCGGGAGGCTACACCTTC	CSANIPGGYTF	TRBJ1-2	.	TRBV20-1	.	11
TGTGCCAGCAGCCGCCCGGGACAAAGCTCCTACGAGCAGTACTTC	CASSRPGQSSYEQYF	TRBJ2-7	.	TRBV27	.	15
TGTGCCAGCAGAGGGACTAGCGGACCCTACGAGCAGTACTTC	CASRGTSGPYEQYF	TRBJ2-7	TRBD2	TRBV6-5	.	14
TGCGCCAGCAGCCCCCCGACCGGGACAGATTACTCCTACGAGCAGTACTTC	CASSPPTGTDYSYEQYF	TRBJ2-7	TRBD1	TRBV5-1	.	17
TGTGCCAGCAGCCCACAGGACAGGAAAGGGGAGACCCAGTACTTC	CASSPQDRKGETQYF	TRBJ2-5	TRBD1	TRBV6-2/TRBV6-3	.	15
TGCGCCAGCAGCCAACCTGAGACAGGGAGGAACACTGAAGCTTTCTTT	CASSQPETGRNTEAFF	TRBJ1-1	TRBD1	TRBV5-1	.	16
TGTGCCAGCAGCCCAGTATCCGGGAGAAGCCCTGAGCAGTTCTTC	CASSPVSGRSPEQFF	TRBJ2-1	.	TRBV7-2	once	15
TGTGCCAGCAGCTCCAATACGGGCAGGGGGCATGGCTACACCTTC	CASSSNTGRGHGYTF	TRBJ1-2	TRBD1	TRBV7-2	.	15
TGTGCCAGCAGCTCACAGGGAAACACCATATATTTT	CASSSQGNTIYF	TRBJ1-3	.	TRBV14	.	12
TGTGCCAGCAGTTTCGGGGGTGTGAACTATGGCTACACCTTC	CASSFGGVNYGYTF	TRBJ1-2	.	TRBV28	.	14
TGCGCCAGCAGCCAACCGGGGTTTAACTATGGCTACACCTTC	CASSQPGFNYGYTF	TRBJ1-2	.	TRBV4-1	.	14
TGTGCCAGCAGTTTTAGGGGCACGACCCAGTACTTC	CASSFRGTTQYF	TRBJ2-5	.	TRBV12-3/TRBV12-4	.	12
TGTGCCAGCTCATCGACAGGGTCGGACACCGGGGAGCTGTTTTTT	CASSSTGSDTGELFF	TRBJ2-2	TRBD1	TRBV18	.	15
TGCGCCAGCAGCTTGGGGCCAGGGCCGGGACTAGCGGAGCGATTGAGAGATACGCAGTATTTT	CASSLGPGPGLAERLRDTQYF	TRBJ2-3	TRBD2	TRBV5-1	.	21
TGCGCCAGCAGCCAAGAAACGGGAACCTACGAGCAGTACTTC	CASSQETGTYEQYF	TRBJ2-7	.	TRBV4-3	.	14
TGTGCCTGGAGTCCTTTTGATTGGGGGCGTGAAGCTTTCTTT	CAWSPFDWGREAFF	TRBJ1-1	.	TRBV30	.	14
TGTGCCAGCAGCCCCTTCCAAGGGGGACAGGACGAGCAGTACTTC	CASSPFQGGQDEQYF	TRBJ2-7	TRBD1	TRBV7-6	once	15
TGTGCCAGCAGCTTAGGGCCTAGCAGACACAATGAGCAGTTCTTC	CASSLGPSRHNEQFF	TRBJ2-1	.	TRBV11-2	.	15
TGTGCCACCAGCCGGGACAGGGCCTCCTACGAGCAGTACTTC	CATSRDRASYEQYF	TRBJ2-7	TRBD1	TRBV15	.	14
TGTGCCAGCAGCTTATCTCCAGGGGGAAACTACGAGCAGTACTTC	CASSLSPGGNYEQYF	TRBJ2-7	TRBD1	TRBV7-3	.	15
TGTGCCAGCAGCGTAAGCGGGAGTCAGTACGAGCAGTACTTC	CASSVSGSQYEQYF	TRBJ2-7	TRBD2	TRBV9	.	14
TGCAGCGTTGAAGAAAGGGGACTAGCCAAAAACATTCAGTACTTC	CSVEERGLAKNIQYF	TRBJ2-4	.	TRBV29-1	.	15
TGCGCCAGCAGCCAAGAGGCGGGAGGCAGGATAATAGCGGGAAACAATGAGCAGTTCTTC	CASSQEAGGRIIAGNNEQFF	TRBJ2-1	TRBD2	TRBV4-1	.	20
TGTGCCAGCAGCCAAAGACAGTATATCACCGGGGAGCTGTTTTTT	CASSQRQYITGELFF	TRBJ2-2	.	TRBV5-5	.	15
TGTGCCCGTAGCGGGAGGAGCTCCTACAATGAGCAGTTCTTC	CARSGRSSYNEQFF	TRBJ2-1	TRBD2	TRBV30	.	14
TGTGCCAGCTCACGCCGGGACAGGGGGCTCGTGGACGAGCAGTACTTC	CASSRRDRGLVDEQYF	TRBJ2-7	TRBD1	TRBV18	.	16
TGCGCCAGCAGCTTTATCGGACAGGGGGCTTCAGATACGCAGTATTTT	CASSFIGQGASDTQYF	TRBJ2-3	TRBD1	TRBV5-1	.	16